These 5 T cell receptor beta chains originate from one sample sequenced in a study of shared clonotypes between healthy human individuals. Produced via immunoSEQ multiplex PCR; TCRdb's table is partial and in-frame only. Of some 87,000 clones listed, approximately 75% are singletons. Input material: memory CD8+ T cells sorted from blood. Subset of the sample: CD45RO+ cells pooled with CCR7-negative TemRA cells. These TCRs come from a man aged 25 to 40 in good health.

By share, this clone ranks as medium-sized. This chain connects TRBV6-4 to TRBJ2-1, with TRBD2 matching over 8 bases. J gave up 4 bases and V 2 bases, and 4 bases lay outside the gene matches. The CDR3 sequence is 15 residues long. The germline V gene has CDR1 MRHNA and CDR2 SNTAGT. The CDR3 spells CASSDASGSYNEQFF. The CDR3 bases are TGTGCCAGCAGTGACGCGAGCGGGAGTTACAATGAGCAGTTCTTC.

Written as DNA, the CDR3 is TGTGCCAGCAGCGTAGCTCTGGAGGGAAACACCGGGGAGCTGTTTTTT. It codes for CASSVALEGNTGELFF. The chain combines TRBV9 with TRBJ2-2; a possible D gene is TRBD2 (6 bases). CDR1 is SGDLS and CDR2 is YYNGEE in the germline V gene. V lost 0 bases to trimming and J lost 2 bases, with 11 bases between them. The CDR3 is 16 amino acids.

This clone was found once. The J gene is TRBJ2-5, the V gene TRBV10-3; 11 bases line up with TRBD1. The germline CDR1 and CDR2 sequences are ENHRY and SYGVKD. The CDR3 contains 17 residues. The junction had 10 bases not matched to a gene; V was cut back by 4 bases and J by 3 bases. The CDR3 spells CAISAGLGTGGKETQYF. Here the CDR3 DNA reads TGTGCCATCAGTGCCGGACTGGGGACAGGGGGGAAAGAGACCCAGTACTTC.

The V call is TRBV6-6, the J call TRBJ2-4; 7 positions match TRBD1. Trimming removed 5 bases from V and 4 bases from J; junction bases left unmatched: 11. CDR1 is MNHNY and CDR2 is SVGAGI in the germline V gene (reference sequence). The CDR3 extends over 16 amino acids. CDR3 sequence: CASSPRDRDLKNIQYF. In DNA, the CDR3 is TGTGCCAGCAGTCCCCGGGACAGAGATTTAAAAAACATTCAGTACTTC.

CDR3 amino acids: CARSLAETSGSKQYF. The CDR3 DNA follows: TGTGCCAGAAGCTTGGCCGAGACTAGCGGGAGTAAGCAGTACTTC. V and J are TRBV5-3 and TRBJ2-7; TRBD2 aligns across 12 bases. TRBV5-3 is an ORF, with its function uncertain. CDR3 length: 15 amino acids. After removal of 0 bases from V and 8 bases from J, the junction contained 6 bases not matched to a gene.